This passage covers 21 T cell receptor beta chains from one sample sequenced in a study of T cell changes during pregnancy in multiple sclerosis. Profiling relied on immunoSEQ multiplex PCR, and the TCRdb table lists in-frame clones only, not all of them. The repertoire holds over 45,000 clones, with around 89% as singletons. The specimen comprised peripheral blood, sampled after pregnancy. Receptor source: a female donor with multiple sclerosis, enrolled in a pregnancy study.

This clone was found once. This chain uses TRBV18 with TRBJ1-6, with 9 bases matching TRBD1. This CDR3 has 17 amino acids. V was pared by 3 bases and J by 8 bases, with 11 bases of the junction left unmatched. Germline CDR1 KGHSH, CDR2 LQKENI. In nucleotides, the CDR3 is TGTGCCAGCTCACCTTACTACCCGGGACAGGGCTATTCACCCCTCCACTTT. Translated, it gives CASSPYYPGQGYSPLHF.

This sequence joins TRBV4-1 and TRBJ2-3, with 7 bases identical to TRBD2. The ends lost 3 bases at V and 1 base at J; junction bases unmatched: 1. The CDR3 is made up of 14 amino acids. CDR1 is MGHRA, CDR2 YSYEKL, per germline. CDR3 nucleotide sequence: TGCGCCAGCAGCCAGGCGGGGGGCACAGATACGCAGTATTTT. Amino acid sequence: CASSQAGGTDTQYF.

This sequence joins TRBV2 and TRBJ1-5; 8 bases are a match to TRBD1. The CDR3 totals 13 residues. Per the germline V gene, CDR1 is SNHLY and CDR2 is FYNNEI. J was trimmed by 6 bases and V by 7 bases; bases with no gene match: 5. CDR3 sequence reads: CASTGTGVQPQHF. CDR3 coding DNA: TGTGCCAGCACCGGGACAGGTGTTCAGCCCCAGCATTTT.

By frequency in the sample, this clone is medium-sized. This rearrangement joins TRBV11-2 to TRBJ2-2; tentatively, D is TRBD1 (6 bases). Trimming removed 5 bases at V and 0 bases at J, with 10 bases between. This CDR3 comprises 15 residues. From germline, CDR1 is SGHAT and CDR2 FQNNGV. The CDR3 DNA reads TGTGCCAGCAGCAAGAGGGGGACGAACACCGGGGAGCTGTTTTTT. Translation: CASSKRGTNTGELFF.

The chain recombines TRBV5-1 with TRBJ2-1, with 15 bases fitting TRBD2. The germline V gene has CDR1 SGHRS and CDR2 YFSETQ. The trim removed 3 bases at V and 0 bases at J, leaving 7 bases unmatched. The CDR3 totals 19 residues. The CDR3 region has the DNA TGCGCCAGCAGCTCACCGGGACTAGCGGGGGGAAGCTCCTACAATGAGCAGTTCTTC. Protein product: CASSSPGLAGGSSYNEQFF.

The chain couples TRBV5-6 to TRBJ2-2; perhaps TRBD2 as D (6 bases). Trimming cost V 3 bases and J 6 bases, with 21 bases left between them. Germline loops: CDR1 SGHDT, CDR2 YYEEEE. The CDR3 extends over 17 amino acids. The CDR3: CASSWGSWRAIPGELFF. The CDR3 DNA reads TGTGCCAGCAGCTGGGGGTCTTGGAGGGCGATTCCCGGGGAGCTGTTTTTT.

J is TRBJ2-5 and V is TRBV1; the D call in the table, TRBD1, was not verified against the DNA. TRBV1 is deemed a pseudogene. This CDR3 comprises 15 residues. The CDR3 DNA reads TGCACCAGCAGCCCCCAAACAGGGGTACGGGGGACCCAGTACTTC. It specifies CTSSPQTGVRGTQYF.

This clone has just one count. J is TRBJ1-3 and V is TRBV15; 8 bases agree with TRBD1. Germline V lookup: CDR1 LNHNV, CDR2 YYDKDF (reference sequence). Trimming took 3 bases from V and 1 from J; bases not matched to a gene: 5. The CDR3 consists of 16 residues. The DNA for the CDR3 is TGTGCCACCAGCAGGTCAAGGACAGGGTCTGGAAACACCATATATTTT. Amino acids: CATSRSRTGSGNTIYF.

The chain employs TRBV4-3 and TRBJ2-3, with 9 bases identical to TRBD2. Losses at the gene ends were 0 bases for V and 6 bases for J; bases not matched to a gene: 10. The germline CDR1 and CDR2 sequences are LGHNA and YSLEER. This CDR3 comprises 17 residues. The CDR3 is CASSQDGRRGGRDTQYF. CDR3 nucleotides: TGCGCCAGCAGCCAAGATGGAAGGCGGGGGGGGCGGGATACGCAGTATTTT.

The chain recombines TRBV5-6 with TRBJ2-3, with 7 bases matching TRBD2. The CDR3 runs 16 residues. Germline assignment: CDR1 SGHDT and CDR2 YYEEEE. J was trimmed by 0 bases and V by 1 base; bases with no gene match: 5. The CDR3, as DNA: TGTGCCAGCAGCTTGAAACTAGCGACTAGCACAGATACGCAGTATTTT. Its protein product is CASSLKLATSTDTQYF.

The chain has TRBV19 and TRBJ2-1; 13 bases line up with TRBD2. V lost 5 bases and J lost 4; bases outside the gene matches: 8. This CDR3 is built from 17 residues. Germline-derived CDR1 and CDR2 are LNHDA and SQIVND (reference sequence). The CDR3 protein is CASSWGQLAGGYNEQFF. In DNA, the CDR3 is TGTGCCAGTAGTTGGGGGCAACTAGCGGGGGGGTACAATGAGCAGTTCTTC.

In its sample, this clone was seen once. The gene calls are TRBV2 and TRBJ2-7; 9 bases match TRBD1. CDR3 length equals 13 residues. V gave up 7 bases and J gave up 4 bases; unmatched junction bases: 5. CDR1 SNHLY and CDR2 FYNNEI come from the germline V gene. CDR3 DNA: TGTGCCAGCAACAGGGGGCCATTTTACGAGCAGTACTTC. As protein: CASNRGPFYEQYF.

The chain employs TRBV4-1 and TRBJ2-2; D perhaps matches TRBD2 (5 bases). Germline V lookup: CDR1 MGHRA, CDR2 YSYEKL. The V end was cut by 2 bases, the J end by 6 bases, with 16 bases between. The CDR3 consists of 16 residues. The CDR3 DNA reads TGCGCCAGCAGCCAATCAGCCCGAGGACTGTCCGGGGAGCTGTTTTTT. Its protein is CASSQSARGLSGELFF.

This chain links TRBV5-4 with TRBJ1-1; 9 positions agree with TRBD1. With 4 bases clipped from V and 5 bases from J, the junction kept 6 bases outside the gene matches. CDR3 length: 14 residues. Germline V gene lookup returns CDR1 SGHNT and CDR2 YYREEE (reference sequence). In nucleotides, the CDR3 is TGTGCCAGCAGCAAGGACAGGGGAGGGACTGAAGCTTTCTTT. It is translated as CASSKDRGGTEAFF. The variable domain in full, with the rest retrieved from reference TRBV5-4 and TRBJ1-1, is ETGVTQSPTHLIKTRGQQVTLRCSSQSGHNTVSWYQQALGQGPQFIFQYYREEENGRGNFPPRFSGLQFPNYSSELNVNALELDDSALYLCASSKDRGGTEAFFGQGTRLTVV.

The chain joins TRBV5-5 to TRBJ1-2, with no clear D. The germline V gene has CDR1 SGHKS and CDR2 YYEKEE (reference sequence). The CDR3 consists of 15 residues. V lost 4 bases to trimming and J lost 4 bases, with 17 bases between them. The CDR3 nucleotides are TGTGCCAGCAGCGCCTCACTGTCTTTTAGCTATGGCTACACCTTC. As protein: CASSASLSFSYGYTF.

This chain links TRBV2 with TRBJ1-2; perhaps TRBD1 as D (5 bases). CDR1 and CDR2 (germline): SNHLY, FYNNEI. Trimming stripped 0 bases from V and 0 bases from J, with 11 bases between. This CDR3 is 16 amino acids long. The CDR3 loop is CASSEAFQGSNYGYTF. In DNA form, the CDR3 reads TGTGCCAGCAGTGAAGCCTTTCAGGGTTCTAACTATGGCTACACCTTC.

The J gene is TRBJ2-3, the V gene TRBV4-1, with D hard to call. The CDR3 length is 14 residues. Trimming removed 1 base at V and 8 bases at J, with 13 bases between. Germline CDR1 reads MGHRA; CDR2 reads YSYEKL. CDR3 sequence (DNA): TGCGCCAGCAGCCAAGGTGATAGCCTCCTTACGCAGTATTTT. Its translation: CASSQGDSLLTQYF.

This clone occurred a few times. V and J are TRBV30 and TRBJ1-3; D uncertain. The CDR3 is 13 amino acids. With 4 bases removed from V and 2 bases from J, the gap between germline ends came to 9 bases. Per germline, CDR1 GTSNPN and CDR2 SVGIG (reference sequence). CDR3 sequence (DNA): TGTGCCTGGAAGTTTGCAGCTGGAAACACCATATATTTT. Translating it yields CAWKFAAGNTIYF. The full variable domain, with the rest looked up from reference TRBV30 and TRBJ1-3, is SQTIHQWPATLVQPVGSPLSLECTVEGTSNPNLYWYRQAAGRGLQLLFYSVGIGQISSEVPQNLSASRPQDRQFILSSKKLLLSDSGFYLCAWKFAAGNTIYFGEGSWLTVV.

The J gene is TRBJ1-2, the V gene TRBV28; weak D call: TRBD1 (6 bases). The germline V gene encodes CDR1 MDHEN and CDR2 SYDVKM. The CDR3 is made up of 13 amino acids. With 5 bases removed from V and 4 bases from J, the gap between germline ends came to 11 bases. The CDR3 is CASSSQDSYGYTF. In DNA form, the CDR3 reads TGTGCCAGCAGTAGCCAGGACAGCTATGGCTACACCTTC.

The count of this clone is one. This chain links TRBV7-9 with TRBJ2-3; TRBD2 matches 8 bases. The CDR3 has 18 amino acids. Per the germline V gene, CDR1 is SEHNR and CDR2 is FQNEAQ (reference sequence). After removal of 0 bases from V and 4 bases from J, the junction contained 12 bases not matched to a gene. The CDR3 spells CASSLAVIAGIVADTQYF. The CDR3 nucleotides are TGTGCCAGCAGCTTAGCGGTGATAGCGGGGATAGTGGCAGATACGCAGTATTTT.

The rearrangement joins TRBV6-1 to TRBJ2-3; unclear D gene. The CDR3 consists of 14 residues. Trimming pared 6 bases from V and 0 bases from J, leaving 10 bases between. Germline loops: CDR1 MNHNS, CDR2 SASEGT. The CDR3 sequence: CASRLHPSTDTQYF. CDR3 sequence (DNA): TGTGCCAGCAGATTACACCCTAGCACAGATACGCAGTATTTT.